The entry that follows covers one T cell receptor beta chain sequence. The antigen is unknown. TCRdb used MiXCR to reprocess the RT-PCR reads, holding one entry per CDR3 protein. The profile covers around 650,000 distinct CDR3 sequences, with roughly 14% appearing a single time and 9.5% to 13% taken by the ten largest. This sample is part of a study of response to subunit inactivated influenza vaccine. General study results and limits: Authors suggested that a seasonal influenza vaccination recruits few new T cells each time.

The source is a middle-aged man who received an inactivated influenza vaccine. Sequenced here: PBMCs from blood, sampled approximately 13 days after vaccination.

The CDR3 DNA sequence: TGTGCCTGGAGTAAAAAGGGGAGCTCCTACAATGAGCAGTTCTTC. It is translated as CAWSKKGSSYNEQFF. V and J are TRBV30 and TRBJ2-1; either TRBD1 or TRBD2 may supply D (5 bases each). The V end lost 2 bases, the J end lost 0 bases, and 11 bases lay between the germline ends. CDR1 GTSNPN and CDR2 SVGIG come from the germline V gene (reference sequence). The CDR3 consists of 15 residues.